The present entry profiles one TCR beta chain with its context. Its antigen is as yet unknown. Time point described: week 3, after first cycle of checkpoint inhibitor. One draw preceded checkpoint blockade; another followed its first cycle at week 3. Response was assessed by RECIST 1.1 at 12 weeks, except a couple of rapid progressors. The CDR3 is 15 residues long. CDR1 and CDR2 (germline): SGHAT, FQNNGV. V was pared by 6 bases and J by 1 base, with 15 bases between. The data stem from a study of blood T cell dynamics during melanoma immunotherapy. General study points: Unlike progressors, later disease-control patients had W3 repertoires gaining clonality or diversity.

The table came from immunoSEQ multiplex PCR; TCRdb's copy has only in-frame clones and leaves some out. The sample contains a few thousand clones, approximately 84% of which appear only once. The V call is TRBV11-2, the J call TRBJ1-1; possibly TRBD1 for D (6 bases). Sequenced material: blood, taken from a patient treated with checkpoint blockade. This sequence originates from a human donor with melanoma. Some clones in this sample may be carry-over from other donors' samples. In nucleotides, the CDR3 is TGTGCCAGCAGATCCTCCCCAGGGGCGAACACTGAAGCTTTCTTT. This gives the protein CASRSSPGANTEAFF.